What follows are 30 T cell receptor beta chains derived from one specimen sequenced in a study of blood T cell repertoires in COVID-19. Assay: immunoSEQ multiplex PCR; the TCRdb copy retains only in-frame clones and omits some. Seen here are about 220,000 clones, approximately 84% observed once, and the top ten hold over 2.5%. Sequencing was done on a sample of peripheral blood. All receptors derive from a man between 50 and 59 years old who had recovered from COVID-19.

V and J are TRBV7-2 and TRBJ2-3; TRBD2 agrees at 14 bases. The junction had 2 bases not matched to a gene; V was cut back by 5 bases and J by 4 bases. The CDR3 has 15 residues. Germline V gene data show CDR1 as SGHTA and CDR2 as FQGNSA. CDR3 nucleotides: TGTGCCAGCAGCCGGGGACTAGCGGGAGCAGATACGCAGTATTTT. This gives the protein CASSRGLAGADTQYF.

The CDR3 sequence is CASSLLIQGAGGYEQYF. The CDR3, as DNA: TGTGCCAGCAGTTTACTCATACAGGGGGCGGGCGGCTACGAGCAGTACTTC. The V call is TRBV28, the J call TRBJ2-7; TRBD1 agrees at 9 bases. The CDR3 is 17 amino acids. V lost 2 bases and J lost 3; bases outside the gene matches: 11. The germline CDR1 and CDR2 sequences are MDHEN and SYDVKM.

The CDR3 coding sequence is TGTGCCAGCGGAGAGAGTCTAGCGGGGGGGAGCTCCTACGAGCAGTACTTC. It translates to CASGESLAGGSSYEQYF. The J gene is TRBJ2-7, the V gene TRBV27; 12 nucleotides line up with TRBD2. The germline V gene encodes CDR1 MNHEY and CDR2 SMNVEV (reference sequence). The V and J ends lost 8 bases and 0 bases, in that order; junction bases with no gene match: 11. The CDR3 spans 17 residues.

The chain carries TRBV19 and TRBJ2-7; 7 bases are a match to TRBD1. Trimming removed 5 bases from V and 2 bases from J; junction bases left unmatched: 6. The CDR3 is 14 residues long. Germline CDR1 reads LNHDA; CDR2 reads SQIVND (reference sequence). CDR3 in DNA: TGTGCCAGTAGTTTACGGACAGGAGCCTACGAGCAGTACTTC. Protein sequence: CASSLRTGAYEQYF.

J is TRBJ2-5 and V is TRBV7-9, with 10 bases lining up with TRBD2. Per the germline V gene, CDR1 is SEHNR and CDR2 is FQNEAQ (reference sequence). This CDR3 has 17 residues. Unmatched junction bases numbered 14, after V lost 5 bases and J lost 5 bases. CDR3: CASSRPSRASGSETQYF. The CDR3, as DNA: TGTGCCAGCAGCAGACCGAGCCGGGCTAGCGGGAGTGAGACCCAGTACTTC. Full variable domain (missing parts from reference TRBV7-9 and TRBJ2-5): DTGVSQNPRHKITKRGQNVTFRCDPISEHNRLYWYRQTLGQGPEFLTYFQNEAQLEKSRLLSDRFSAERPKGSFSTLEIQRTEQGDSAMYLCASSRPSRASGSETQYFGPGTRLLVL.

The rearrangement uses TRBV28 and TRBJ1-1; 9 bases are shared with TRBD1. The junction had 12 bases not matched to a gene; V was cut back by 5 bases and J by 5 bases. The CDR3 has 16 amino acids. Per the germline V gene, CDR1 is MDHEN and CDR2 is SYDVKM. CDR3 DNA sequence: TGTGCCAGCAGTGGCTCTTCCGGGACAGGGTCTACTGAAGCTTTCTTT. Residues: CASSGSSGTGSTEAFF.

The chain uses TRBV5-1 and TRBJ2-1; D might be TRBD2 (5 bases). V lost 0 bases, J lost 5 bases, and 12 bases lay in between. CDR3 length: 15 residues. Germline loops: CDR1 SGHRS, CDR2 YFSETQ. The CDR3 nucleotides are TGCGCCAGCAGCTTGGACAGCGGATCTCACAATGAGCAGTTCTTC. Amino acids: CASSLDSGSHNEQFF.

V is TRBV27 and J is TRBJ2-1; 8 nucleotides align to TRBD2. V shed 2 bases and J 6 bases; nucleotides not matched to a gene: 9. From germline, CDR1 is MNHEY and CDR2 SMNVEV (reference sequence). The CDR3 sequence is 16 residues long. The CDR3 region is CASSLQGTRGLNEQFF. CDR3 DNA sequence: TGTGCCAGCAGTTTACAAGGGACTAGGGGCCTCAATGAGCAGTTCTTC.

The genes are TRBV19 and TRBJ2-1; 9 bases match TRBD2. CDR3 length: 14 amino acids. V was clipped by 6 bases and J by 6 bases; unmatched bases: 6. Germline V CDR1 and CDR2: LNHDA, SQIVND (reference sequence). The CDR3 DNA is TGTGCCAGTAGGGCTAGCGGGGTTATCAATGAGCAGTTCTTC. Translation: CASRASGVINEQFF.

The rearrangement joins TRBV30 to TRBJ1-3, with D perhaps TRBD1 (5 bases). This CDR3 comprises 15 residues. Germline lookup yields CDR1 GTSNPN and CDR2 SVGIG (reference sequence). The ends were cut back, 3 bases at V and 0 bases at J, with 12 bases in the middle. The CDR3 region is CAWSRVGGSGNTIYF. The CDR3 bases are TGTGCCTGGAGCCGGGTGGGGGGCTCTGGAAACACCATATATTTT.

The chain couples TRBV28 to TRBJ2-3; D is perhaps TRBD2 (6 bases). The CDR3 contains 18 residues. Germline CDR1 reads MDHEN; CDR2 reads SYDVKM. Trimming removed 3 bases at V and 2 bases at J, with 21 bases between. The CDR3 loop reads CASSFHSAGGKYTDTQYF. CDR3 nucleotide sequence: TGTGCCAGCAGTTTTCATTCTGCCGGCGGGAAATACACAGATACGCAGTATTTT.

The chain recombines TRBV5-1 with TRBJ1-1; 7 bases are a match to TRBD1. Trimming at V came to 0 bases and at J to 4 bases, leaving 3 bases not matched to a gene. Per the germline V gene, CDR1 is SGHRS and CDR2 is YFSETQ. CDR3 length equals 14 residues. The CDR3 coding sequence is TGCGCCAGCAGCTTGGGCACAGGGGCCACTGAAGCTTTCTTT. This codes for CASSLGTGATEAFF. The full variable domain, in which reference TRBV5-1 and TRBJ1-1 provide the parts outside the CDR3, is KAGVTQTPRYLIKTRGQQVTLSCSPISGHRSVSWYQQTPGQGLQFLFEYFSETQRNKGNFPGRFSGRQFSNSRSEMNVSTLELGDSALYLCASSLGTGATEAFFGQGTRLTVV.

This clone was recorded only once. The rearrangement links TRBV5-6 to TRBJ1-2; a possible D gene is TRBD1 (6 bases). V shed 1 base and J shed 5 bases, with 15 bases lying between them. CDR3 length: 15 residues. Per the germline V gene, CDR1 is SGHDT and CDR2 is YYEEEE. The CDR3 region has the DNA TGTGCCAGCAGCTTGTTGACAGGAACCCTATATGGCTACACCTTC. Translating gives CASSLLTGTLYGYTF.

This chain joins TRBV6-5 and TRBJ2-2; tentatively, D is TRBD1 (5 bases). This CDR3 comprises 15 residues. Trimming removed 5 bases at V and 0 bases at J, with 10 bases between. Germline V gives CDR1 MNHEY, CDR2 SVGAGI. This CDR3 reads CASSPGQSNTGELFF. Here the CDR3 DNA reads TGTGCCAGCAGTCCCGGACAATCGAACACCGGGGAGCTGTTTTTT.

The J gene is TRBJ1-1, the V gene TRBV18; no clear D gene. This CDR3 region has 14 residues. Germline assignment: CDR1 KGHSH and CDR2 LQKENI. V gave up 2 bases and J gave up 2 bases, with 9 bases separating them. CDR3 DNA sequence: TGTGCCAGCTCACCAGGGGAGGGAAACACTGAAGCTTTCTTT. It translates to CASSPGEGNTEAFF.

The chain combines TRBV11-2 with TRBJ2-1, with 7 bases identical to TRBD2. V trimming: 2 bases; J trimming: 3 bases; junction bases outside the gene matches: 4. Germline V gene sequence: CDR1 SGHAT, CDR2 FQNNGV. CDR3 length: 15 residues. CDR3 nucleotides: TGTGCCAGCAGCTTACGTCTAGCGGTCTACAATGAGCAGTTCTTC. This encodes CASSLRLAVYNEQFF.

The V gene is TRBV27, the J gene TRBJ1-2; TRBD1 agrees at 9 bases. The CDR3 contains 17 residues. Germline V gives CDR1 MNHEY, CDR2 SMNVEV (reference sequence). With 5 bases clipped from V and 1 base from J, the junction kept 11 bases outside the gene matches. This chain's CDR3 is CASSPLLGTGSNYGYTF. As DNA, the CDR3 is TGTGCCAGCAGTCCACTCCTAGGGACAGGGAGTAACTATGGCTACACCTTC.

This chain uses TRBV10-1 with TRBJ1-6; TRBD1 aligns across 8 bases. This CDR3 contains 19 residues. Per germline, CDR1 WNHNN and CDR2 SYGVQD (reference sequence). J lost 1 base, V lost 7 bases, and 15 bases had no gene match. In DNA form, the CDR3 reads TGCGCCAGCATCTTGACAGGGGTCCTTCTGGTTTCCTATAATTCACCCCTCCACTTT. Translation: CASILTGVLLVSYNSPLHF.

The V call is TRBV18, the J call TRBJ2-5, with 13 bases that match TRBD2. Per germline, CDR1 KGHSH and CDR2 LQKENI. This CDR3 is built from 16 residues. J lost 2 bases, V lost 3 bases, and 3 bases had no gene match. This CDR3 is CASSPPGLAGQETQYF. CDR3 sequence (DNA): TGTGCCAGCTCACCTCCGGGACTAGCGGGACAAGAGACCCAGTACTTC.

This clone came up a few times. The genes are TRBV6-5 and TRBJ2-2; no reliable D call. Deletions cut 6 bases from V and 5 bases from J, with 13 bases between. The CDR3 has 14 residues. From germline, CDR1 is MNHEY and CDR2 SVGAGI. The CDR3, as DNA: TGTGCCAGCAGAAGAACTACTACTACCGGGGAGCTGTTTTTT. Protein product: CASRRTTTTGELFF.

V is TRBV7-2 and J is TRBJ1-1, with TRBD1 matching 9 bases. The ends lost 5 bases at V and 0 bases at J; junction bases unmatched: 10. CDR1 is SGHTA, CDR2 FQGNSA, per germline. The CDR3 has 17 amino acids. DNA of the CDR3: TGTGCCAGCAGCCGCAAAGGGACAGGGTCCCTGAACACTGAAGCTTTCTTT. Its protein product is CASSRKGTGSLNTEAFF.

This clone has a handful of counts. The gene calls are TRBV18 and TRBJ2-1; 7 bases line up with TRBD2. The CDR3 contains 16 residues. CDR1 is KGHSH, CDR2 LQKENI, per germline. The junction had 10 bases not matched to a gene; V was cut back by 1 base and J by 7 bases. The CDR3, as DNA: TGTGCCAGCTCACCACAGGGACTACTAATCGGGAATGAGCAGTTCTTC. Translation: CASSPQGLLIGNEQFF. The complete variable domain, with remaining parts taken from reference TRBV18 and TRBJ2-1, reads NAGVMQNPRHLVRRRGQEARLRCSPMKGHSHVYWYRQLPEEGLKFMVYLQKENIIDESGMPKERFSAEFPKEGPSILRIQQVVRGDSAAYFCASSPQGLLIGNEQFFGPGTRLTVL.

The rearrangement uses TRBV5-1 and TRBJ2-1, with 7 bases aligning to TRBD2. J was trimmed by 1 base and V by 2 bases; bases with no gene match: 3. The V gene's germline CDR1 is SGHRS and CDR2 YFSETQ. The CDR3 spans 15 residues. The CDR3 DNA reads as TGCGCCAGCAGCTTATCGGGAGGATCCTACAATGAGCAGTTCTTC. Its translation: CASSLSGGSYNEQFF.

The chain recombines TRBV3-1 (or the pseudogene TRBV3-2) with TRBJ2-7; 13 bases are a match to TRBD2. Unmatched junction bases numbered 8, after V lost 5 bases and J lost 4 bases. Germline CDR1 is LGHDT and CDR2 is YNNKEL (reference sequence). This CDR3 is 16 amino acids long. The CDR3 is CASSKGTSGEIYEQYF. CDR3 nucleotide sequence: TGTGCCAGCAGCAAAGGGACTAGCGGGGAGATATACGAGCAGTACTTC.

This sequence joins TRBV9 and TRBJ1-4; TRBD1 matches 9 bases. Germline CDR1 SGDLS, CDR2 YYNGEE. The CDR3 has 15 residues. Losses at the gene ends were 3 bases for V and 6 bases for J; bases not matched to a gene: 6. CDR3 sequence: CASSASGTGYEKLFF. CDR3 DNA sequence: TGTGCCAGCAGCGCCTCCGGGACAGGGTATGAAAAACTGTTTTTT.

The count of this clone is one. This chain connects TRBV6-1 to TRBJ1-1; D gene uncertain. The CDR3 is 15 amino acids. V was shortened by 1 base and J by 0 bases, with 9 bases between the two germline ends. CDR1 is MNHNS and CDR2 is SASEGT in the germline V gene. In DNA, the CDR3 is TGTGCCAGCAGTGAAGTTCGGGTCATGAACACTGAAGCTTTCTTT. The encoded protein is CASSEVRVMNTEAFF.

This rearrangement joins TRBV19 to TRBJ2-7; possibly TRBD2 for D (6 bases). The V and J ends lost 11 bases and 4 bases respectively, with 9 bases between them. The germline CDR1 and CDR2 sequences are LNHDA and SQIVND (reference sequence). The CDR3 is 10 residues long. The CDR3 bases are TGTGCCCCCGGGGGATACGAGCAGTACTTC. As protein: CAPGGYEQYF.

The chain uses TRBV21-1 and TRBJ2-3; TRBD1, as called in the table, went unchecked against the DNA. TRBV21-1 is listed as a pseudogene. The CDR3 has 16 residues. The CDR3 loop reads CASIKGQGPDTDTQYF. CDR3 nucleotide sequence: TGTGCCAGCATAAAGGGACAGGGGCCAGACACAGATACGCAGTATTTT.

V is TRBV27 and J is TRBJ1-4; tentatively, D is TRBD1 (5 bases). V shed 5 bases and J shed 10 bases, with 20 bases lying between them. This CDR3 contains 15 residues. Germline V gene data show CDR1 as MNHEY and CDR2 as SMNVEV (reference sequence). The CDR3, as DNA: TGTGCCAGCAGTCCGACAGAAAGTAGAAAAGGAAAACTGTTTTTT. Protein product: CASSPTESRKGKLFF.

V gene TRBV7-9 combines with J gene TRBJ2-5, with D perhaps matching TRBD1 (6 bases). Germline V gene lookup returns CDR1 SEHNR and CDR2 FQNEAQ (reference sequence). This CDR3 has 15 amino acids. The V and J ends lost 1 base and 4 bases respectively, with 13 bases between them. CDR3 sequence: CASSLVTDSGETQYF. The DNA for the CDR3 is TGTGCCAGCAGCTTAGTGACGGACAGTGGAGAGACCCAGTACTTC.